This T cell receptor beta chain was retrieved from a study of blood T cell repertoires in COVID-19 (dated by TCRdb to 2020 to 2021). Describing the broader study: Samples from collaborators originated in the United States, Italy and Spain and spanned both the acute and convalescent phases of COVID-19. Samples came from the ongoing ImmuneRACE study (first 160 participants) plus 1,254 subjects from 6 global collaborators. Deeply sampled blood TCRbeta repertoires from subjects exposed to, actively infected with, or recovered from COVID-19 were included in the dataset. The repertoires were released in a freely available public database intended as a resource for research on the immune response to SARS-CoV-2. The material from the prospective study consisted of cDNA or gDNA derived from T cells, B-cell-depleted T cells, or PBMCs. Where available, HLA class I and class II types were obtained from metadata supplied by the sample provider rather than from assay-based typing. Nearly every sample came with metadata listing a de-identified subject ID, COVID-19 status, age in years and sex.

In Seattle, one collaborating source enrolled patients while the infection was active and tracked those patients longitudinally over the course of disease. Whole blood was collected in K2EDTA tubes by collaborating institutions according to the institutions' own protocols. Collaborator samples were shipped for TCRbeta analysis as frozen whole blood, isolated PBMCs, or DNA extracted from either sample type. Overall results and qualifications from the work: How much clinical and demographic metadata was included differed by source and by participant, and the metadata was provided uncurated.

TCRbeta CDR3 regions were amplified from genomic DNA using the immunoSEQ Assay, a bias-controlled multiplex PCR. The source study handled its data this way. The number of nucleated cells in each sample was estimated by amplification of reference gene primers within the assay. To quantify the absolute abundance of each unique TCRbeta CDR3 rearrangement, sequence reads were collapsed and filtered. For each sample, productive Simpson clonality was calculated as the square root of Simpson's diversity index across productive rearrangements. In TCRdb, the immuneACCESS table is reduced to in-frame sequences with V and J assigned. These tables do not hold every clone; where another copy was compared, an unresolved V gene accounts for under half, and the others remain unexplained. V and J calls and clone size are given by that table; D and trimming were obtained from the DNA. The sample table contains 9,000 to 15,000 clones; only one count was recorded for around 71% of them. Together, the top ten hold around 5.5% of the sample.

For CDR1 and CDR2, the germline V gene (reference sequence) lists LNHDA and SQIVND. From the cysteine up to the phenylalanine, the CDR3 has a length of 15 residues. The DNA shown is the 45-base CDR3, in frame from base 1. Trimming takes 5 bases from V and 7 bases from J, and the germline ends sit 17 bases apart. To note about this clone: What antigen it recognizes has not been identified. No clone much larger than this one lies a single base away; base qualities are absent.

The TCR comes from a man aged 55-75 years with COVID-19, enrolled during active disease. The V and J genes are TRBV19 and TRBJ1-4, with no reliable assignment of the D segment. Source material: peripheral blood. The nucleotide sequence is given as TGTGCCAGTAGTCCTGACTCCCATCTGGGTGAAAAACTGTTTTTT. It encodes CASSPDSHLGEKLFF.